The 2 T cell receptor beta chains listed next were all sequenced from one sample in a study of cytomegalovirus exposure and HLA in healthy donors. In the PCR, 60 Vbeta and 13 Jbeta primers were used. Repertoires were generated with immunoSEQ multiplex PCR, while TCRdb's copy carries only in-frame clones and drops some. The table has about 160,000 clones, roughly 85% seen once. The sequenced material came from PBMCs. All receptors come from a man between 25 and 39 years old in good health and CMV-seronegative.

V is TRBV7-2 and J is TRBJ2-1, with TRBD1 as a possible D gene (6 bases). V lost 0 bases to trimming and J lost 7 bases, with 13 bases between them. This CDR3 is 15 amino acids long. CDR1 and CDR2 from the germline V gene are SGHTA and FQGNSA. The CDR3, as DNA: TGTGCCAGCAGCTTAGCGGTAGGACAGTCGAATGAGCAGTTCTTC. Protein: CASSLAVGQSNEQFF.

The rearrangement joins TRBV6-1 to TRBJ2-5; TRBD2 might be the D (6 bases). V gave up 1 base and J gave up 4 bases, with 22 bases separating them. Germline assignment: CDR1 MNHNS and CDR2 SASEGT. The length of the CDR3 is 18 residues. CDR3 region: CASSEVLESWGVRETQYF. CDR3 coding DNA: TGTGCCAGCAGTGAAGTCCTGGAGAGTTGGGGGGTTCGAGAGACCCAGTACTTC.